A single sample gave rise to the 5 T cell receptor beta chains below, sequenced in a study of CD8 T cells in ankylosing spondylitis. TCRdb fed the 5' RACE reads into MiXCR, producing one record per CDR3 protein. This table holds some 140,000 distinct CDR3 sequences, 7.5% to 9.5% found once. Material for sequencing was synovial fluid, either unsorted or a sorted T cell fraction (not recorded which). All receptors derive from a male donor with ankylosing spondylitis.

V usage is TRBV11-1 and J usage is TRBJ2-1; 7 nucleotides align to TRBD2. The CDR3 consists of 17 residues. CDR1 is SGHAT and CDR2 is FQDESV in the germline V gene (reference sequence). The V gene end was trimmed by 4 bases and the J gene end by 6 bases; junction bases not matched to a gene: 15. The CDR3 DNA follows: TGTGCCAGCAGCTGGGGGGGACGCTTCCTTATGGGCAATGAGCAGTTCTTC. This gives the protein CASSWGGRFLMGNEQFF.

V gene TRBV5-1 combines with J gene TRBJ2-1, with TRBD2 matching over 7 bases. This CDR3 is 16 amino acids long. The germline CDR1 and CDR2 sequences are SGHRS and YFSETQ. V lost 4 bases, J lost 0 bases, and 7 bases stayed unmatched. In nucleotides, the CDR3 is TGCGCCAGCAGCCAGGAAGCGGGATTCTCCTACAATGAGCAGTTCTTC. Its protein is CASSQEAGFSYNEQFF.

At least ten counts were recorded for this clonotype. CDR3 residues: CASSRRTSGKDEQFF. CDR3 DNA: TGTGCCAGCAGTCGACGGACTAGCGGGAAAGATGAGCAGTTCTTC. V usage is TRBV3-1 and J usage is TRBJ2-1; TRBD2 matches at 12 bases. Germline V CDR1 and CDR2: LGHDT, YNNKEL (reference sequence). J was trimmed by 8 bases and V by 6 bases; bases with no gene match: 8. This CDR3 has 15 amino acids.

This clonotype was counted a few times. One end of the junction varies from germline; a read error may be responsible. The V call is TRBV3-1, the J call TRBJ2-4; 8 bases match TRBD1. The CDR3 loop spans 16 amino acids. Germline lookup yields CDR1 LGHDT and CDR2 YNNKEL (reference sequence). CDR3 sequence (DNA): TGTGCCAGCAGCAGGGGGATGGGGGACAGGATGAACATGCAGTACTTC. Its protein is CASSRGMGDRMNMQYF.

This clonotype was seen a few times. The chain uses TRBV14 and TRBJ2-1, with TRBD1 matching over 10 bases. The CDR3 runs 16 residues. Germline V gene lookup returns CDR1 SGHDN and CDR2 FVKESK. V shed 6 bases, J shed 4 bases, and the junction held 9 bases outside the gene matches. CDR3 protein: CASSLIGTGVYNEQFF. The DNA for the CDR3 is TGTGCCAGCAGTCTTATTGGGACAGGGGTTTACAATGAGCAGTTCTTC.